Listed below are T cell receptor beta chains from one sample, sequenced in a study of T cell responses to AZD1222 COVID-19 vaccine. TCRdb keeps only in-frame clones here, not all; method: immunoSEQ multiplex PCR. The sample has 150,000 to 200,000 clones; roughly 91% are singletons. The sequences come from peripheral blood, collected on day 0 of AZD1222 vaccination. The source is an adult in good health. Both conserved end residues are part of each CDR3. A D gene is named only where the DNA matches it firmly. Some rows mark clone size as missing; the rest say once, few, many or name a class of expanded clone.

j_gene: TRBJ1-4
d_gene: NA
v_gene: TRBV2
abundance: NA
CDR3nt: TGTGCCAGCAGTCCCGAGGGGGGCCGTAATGAAAAACTGTTTTTT
CDR3aa: CASSPEGGRNEKLFF

j_gene: TRBJ1-2
d_gene: TRBD1
v_gene: TRBV6-5
abundance: NA
CDR3nt: TGTGCCAGCAGTTACTCGTACAGGGGAAGCGGCTACACCTTC
CDR3aa: CASSYSYRGSGYTF

j_gene: TRBJ1-3
d_gene: NA
v_gene: TRBV5-4
abundance: NA
CDR3nt: TGTGCCAGCAGCTTGGAAAGGGGGAGATCTGGAAACACCATATATTTT
CDR3aa: CASSLERGRSGNTIYF

j_gene: TRBJ1-1
d_gene: NA
v_gene: TRBV18
abundance: NA
CDR3nt: TGTGCCAGCTCATACTCGGGGGAGAACACTGAAGCTTTCTTT
CDR3aa: CASSYSGENTEAFF

j_gene: TRBJ1-5
d_gene: TRBD1
v_gene: TRBV28
abundance: NA
CDR3nt: TGTGCCAGCAGTGAGGACAGGGAGGGGGGTCAGCCCCAGCATTTT
CDR3aa: CASSEDREGGQPQHF

j_gene: TRBJ2-7
d_gene: NA
v_gene: TRBV7-6
abundance: NA
CDR3nt: TGTGCCAGCAGCTTAAGTGGGAGTGGGGGCGAGCAGTACTTC
CDR3aa: CASSLSGSGGEQYF

j_gene: TRBJ2-7
d_gene: NA
v_gene: TRBV28
abundance: NA
CDR3nt: TGTGCCAGCAGTCCCCCAGGGACAAGGGACTACGAGCAGTACTTC
CDR3aa: CASSPPGTRDYEQYF

j_gene: TRBJ2-3
d_gene: TRBD1
v_gene: TRBV9
abundance: once
CDR3nt: TGTGCCAGCAGTGGCCGGGACAGGCAACTTCCAGATACGCAGTATTTT
CDR3aa: CASSGRDRQLPDTQYF

j_gene: TRBJ2-1
d_gene: TRBD2
v_gene: TRBV13
abundance: NA
CDR3nt: TGTGCCAGCAGCTCCCGGTGGGAGGGCCCCTCCTACAATGAGCAGTTCTTC
CDR3aa: CASSSRWEGPSYNEQFF

j_gene: TRBJ1-5
d_gene: NA
v_gene: TRBV28
abundance: once
CDR3nt: TGTGCCAGCCACCCCCTCCGGGCCGGAAGCAATCAGCCCCAGCATTTT
CDR3aa: CASHPLRAGSNQPQHF

j_gene: TRBJ1-2
d_gene: NA
v_gene: TRBV28
abundance: NA
CDR3nt: TGTGCCAGCAGTCCCTTTAGGGGCCTAAGGGGCTACACCTTC
CDR3aa: CASSPFRGLRGYTF

j_gene: TRBJ1-5
d_gene: NA
v_gene: TRBV2
abundance: NA
CDR3nt: TGTGCCAGCAGTCCGGACCAGGCTAATCAGCCCCAGCATTTT
CDR3aa: CASSPDQANQPQHF

j_gene: TRBJ1-2
d_gene: TRBD1
v_gene: TRBV5-6
abundance: NA
CDR3nt: TGTGCCAGCAGGCACTCACCGGGACAGGGGGAGTTTAACTATGGCTACACCTTC
CDR3aa: CASRHSPGQGEFNYGYTF

j_gene: TRBJ2-1
d_gene: TRBD1
v_gene: TRBV29-1
abundance: NA
CDR3nt: TGCAGCGTTGAGAACCGGGACAGGGTCTACAATGAGCAGTTCTTC
CDR3aa: CSVENRDRVYNEQFF